This record concerns one T cell receptor (beta chain) sequence. Its specificity is not known. This sample stems from a study of naive and memory T cell subsets. Study findings and constraints: Especially in CD8 cells, naive repertoires contained a few larger clonotypes, possibly CD45RA-re-expressing memory cells. Over 85% of naive TCR sequences appeared only once, unlike memory subsets.

The beta constant-region primer was an equimolar mix of two oligonucleotides covering TRBC1 and TRBC2. Nested alpha and beta constant-region primers with the SP2 primer drove four PCR rounds on ligated cDNA. Via MiXCR, TCRdb re-called the UMI-ligation and nested PCR reads, giving one row per CDR3 protein. The sample records about 90,000 distinct CDR3 sequences, about 10% being singletons. This CDR3 comprises 13 residues. V lost 8 bases and J lost 3, with 15 bases in between. Germline CDR1 and CDR2: DFQATT and SNEGSKA (reference sequence). Input material: naive CD4+ T cells from blood. V and J are TRBV20-1 and TRBJ2-3; D may be TRBD2 (6 bases). The TCR sequence derives from a human donor in good health. CDR3 in amino acids: CSPSGARTDTQYF. CDR3 bases: TGCAGTCCCTCGGGAGCGAGAACAGATACGCAGTATTTT.